This T cell receptor (beta chain) was documented in a study of T cell repertoires in cytomegalovirus infection (dated by TCRdb to between 2018 and 2021). Regarding the study in general: Donor HLA type was relevant to the analysis, as public TCR beta signatures indicated carriage of CMV infection together with the matching HLA type.

The CDR3 goes from the cysteine to the phenylalanine over 14 residues. The only DNA kept is the CDR3, 42 bases in frame from the first base. CDR1 and CDR2, per the germline V gene, are SGHVS and FQNEAQ. A remark on this clonotype: No antigen is known for it. No base-level quality is on record; no much larger clone is a single base apart.

Overall results and qualifications from the work: In both this cohort and an independent cohort of some 380 donors, the cumulative frequency of public TCR beta family members distinguished carriers of CMV infection plus the relevant HLA type. In the ex vivo response, HLA-C-restricted CMV-specific TCR beta clonotypes were dominant, and in two of eight donors the single most frequent clonotype came from this HLA-C-restricted group.

Sequenced using an Illumina HiSeq 1500. Starting from the raw public reads, TCRdb applied fastp trimming at Q25, assembled clones with MiXCR and retained in-frame beta chains. Rows merge per CDR3 protein into single entries with the most common DNA and genes. In this sample the table shows about 5,500 distinct CDR3 sequences, 50% to 65% of which occur a single time. 89% of the sample is taken by the ten largest. This chain joins TRBV7-8 to TRBJ1-5; the D gene is perhaps TRBD1 or TRBD2, as each covers 5 bases. The end of the DNA aligns better with TRBJ2-3, so the J call may be wrong. Sequenced input: PBMCs, sequenced either directly or after in vitro stimulation (not recorded which). The clonotype was recovered from a human donor in good health (CMV status not recorded). Some clones in this sample may be carry-over from other donors' samples. The CDR3 reads as follows: CARSMGPKNHPQYF. The nucleotide sequence is TGTGCCAGGAGCATGGGACCGAAGAATCACCCCCAGTATTTT.